The sequence of this TCR beta chain was determined in a study of cytomegalovirus exposure and HLA in healthy donors. The CDR3 covers 14 residues. Germline V gene sequence: CDR1 SGDLS, CDR2 YYNGEE. Deletions cut 0 bases from V and 3 bases from J, with 10 bases between. Primers: 60 Vbeta forward and 13 Jbeta reverse. The method was immunoSEQ multiplex PCR; TCRdb's version includes in-frame clones alone and lacks a portion of them. This table holds 150,000 to 200,000 clones, around 80% found once. The sequence came from a young man in good health and CMV-seronegative. The rearrangement uses TRBV9 and TRBJ2-7; D remains ambiguous. Material for sequencing was PBMCs. CDR3 DNA: TGTGCCAGCAGCGTAGGGCACCTTGACTACGAGCAGTACTTC. Its protein is CASSVGHLDYEQYF.